This passage covers 17 T cell receptor beta chains from one sample sequenced in a study of shared clonotypes between healthy human individuals. Clones were read by immunoSEQ multiplex PCR, and TCRdb kept only the in-frame ones, dropping some. In the table there are about 980,000 clones, over 75% of which are singletons. Specimen: memory CD4+ T cells sorted from blood. Subset noted: CD45RA-negative fraction. Receptor source: a young man in good health.

Regarding this clone: Additional DNA sequences in this sample encode the identical CDR3. V usage is TRBV14 and J usage is TRBJ1-6; 8 positions match TRBD1. The V gene's germline CDR1 is SGHDN and CDR2 FVKESK. With V trimmed by 3 bases and J by 6 bases, 1 base remained unmatched. CDR3 length: 14 residues. The DNA of the CDR3 is TGTGCCAGCAGCCACAGGGGGCCTAATTCACCCCTCCACTTT. This codes for CASSHRGPNSPLHF.

The chain couples TRBV5-5 to TRBJ2-3; D not certain. Germline loops: CDR1 SGHKS, CDR2 YYEKEE (reference sequence). The CDR3 is 16 amino acids. Between the trimmed V and J ends, which lost 1 base and 1 base, there was a span of 13 bases. CDR3 coding DNA: TGTGCCAGCAGCTTGCCAGTGGGCGCGGGCACAGATACGCAGTATTTT. This gives the protein CASSLPVGAGTDTQYF.

V gene TRBV11-2 combines with J gene TRBJ2-5; D ambiguous. This CDR3 region has 14 residues. The germline V and J ends were trimmed by 1 base and 1 base, with 7 bases remaining between them. Per germline, CDR1 SGHAT and CDR2 FQNNGV. The CDR3 spells CASSLGPSQETQYF. The CDR3 DNA reads as TGTGCCAGCAGCTTAGGTCCCTCCCAAGAGACCCAGTACTTC.

This clone was seen only once. This rearrangement joins TRBV27 to TRBJ1-1; D is possibly TRBD1 (5 bases). The germline V gene has CDR1 MNHEY and CDR2 SMNVEV (reference sequence). CDR3 length equals 16 residues. V lost 1 base, J lost 5 bases, and 17 bases lay in between. CDR3: CASSLFFGGGKTEAFF. The CDR3 DNA is TGTGCCAGCAGTTTATTTTTTGGGGGTGGAAAGACTGAAGCTTTCTTT.

This clone occurred once. The chain links TRBV11-3 to TRBJ1-1; D may be TRBD1 (6 bases). From germline, CDR1 is SGHNT and CDR2 YENEEA. The ends were cut back, 1 base at V and 4 bases at J, with 10 bases in the middle. The CDR3 is made up of 14 amino acids. DNA for the CDR3: TGTGCCAGCAGCTTAGGAGGACAGCGCACTGAAGCTTTCTTT. Translation gives CASSLGGQRTEAFF.

There are a few counts of this clone. The chain recombines TRBV5-1 with TRBJ2-2, with 7 bases fitting TRBD2. CDR3 size: 16 residues. Germline CDR1 SGHRS, CDR2 YFSETQ. The trim removed 4 bases at V and 5 bases at J, leaving 11 bases unmatched. Here the CDR3 reads CASSPEGGSGTGELFF. The CDR3, as DNA: TGCGCCAGCAGCCCCGAGGGAGGGTCCGGGACCGGGGAGCTGTTTTTT.

The gene calls are TRBV15 and TRBJ1-5; D ambiguous. The V end was cut by 1 base, the J end by 2 bases, with 9 bases between. The CDR3 is made up of 15 amino acids. Germline lookup yields CDR1 LNHNV and CDR2 YYDKDF (reference sequence). CDR3 amino acids: CATSRVNSGNQPQHF. The CDR3 coding sequence is TGTGCCACCAGCAGAGTAAACAGTGGCAATCAGCCCCAGCATTTT.

This clone was recorded once. V is TRBV6-5 and J is TRBJ2-1; the match to TRBD2 covers 13 bases. J gave up 8 bases and V 0 bases, and 4 bases lay outside the gene matches. This CDR3 spans 16 amino acids. Germline V gives CDR1 MNHEY, CDR2 SVGAGI. CDR3 in DNA: TGTGCCAGCAGTTACTCGAAAGGACTAGCGGGAGATGAGCAGTTCTTC. It encodes CASSYSKGLAGDEQFF.

The chain recombines TRBV9 with TRBJ1-1; 8 bases align to TRBD1. The ends lost 0 bases at V and 12 bases at J; junction bases unmatched: 10. The CDR3 loop spans 14 amino acids. Germline values: CDR1 SGDLS, CDR2 YYNGEE. CDR3 sequence: CASSVEDNRGGSFF. The CDR3 DNA follows: TGTGCCAGCAGCGTAGAGGATAACAGGGGGGGATCTTTCTTT.

V and J are TRBV9 and TRBJ1-2, with D hard to call. Trimming took 0 bases from V and 3 from J, leaving 12 bases between them. Germline assignment: CDR1 SGDLS and CDR2 YYNGEE. The CDR3 length is 15 residues. CDR3 sequence reads: CASSVAPRPDYGYTF. DNA for the CDR3: TGTGCCAGCAGCGTAGCCCCCAGACCCGACTATGGCTACACCTTC.

The V call is TRBV10-3, the J call TRBJ2-1; 13 bases line up with TRBD2. The length of the CDR3 is 15 residues. CDR1 and CDR2 from the germline V gene are ENHRY and SYGVKD. The CDR3 protein is CTTRLAGGPGDEQFF. For the CDR3, the DNA is TGTACCACTAGACTAGCGGGAGGCCCTGGGGATGAGCAGTTCTTC.

The V and J genes are TRBV7-2 and TRBJ1-3; weak D call: TRBD1 (5 bases). Trimming removed 5 bases from V and 0 bases from J, with 20 bases in between. The CDR3 is 18 residues long. Germline V gives CDR1 SGHTA, CDR2 FQGNSA. CDR3 sequence: CASSPAATDGTSGNTIYF. The CDR3 nucleotides are TGTGCCAGCAGCCCTGCGGCCACCGACGGGACCTCTGGAAACACCATATATTTT.

The chain combines TRBV29-1 with TRBJ2-1; the D call may be TRBD1 or TRBD2 (6 bases each). V shed 0 bases and J shed 0 bases, with 15 bases lying between them. Germline CDR1 and CDR2: SQVTM and ANQGSEA. The CDR3 totals 17 residues. The chain's CDR3 is CSVEDPKGGRSYNEQFF. In DNA, the CDR3 is TGCAGCGTTGAAGATCCGAAGGGGGGACGCTCCTACAATGAGCAGTTCTTC.

This rearrangement joins TRBV5-1 to TRBJ2-2; the match to TRBD1 covers 8 bases. The CDR3 has 14 residues. V lost 4 bases and J lost 4; bases outside the gene matches: 3. The V gene's germline CDR1 is SGHRS and CDR2 YFSETQ. The CDR3 DNA is TGCGCCAGCAGCAACGGACAGGGCACCGGGGAGCTGTTTTTT. Translating gives CASSNGQGTGELFF. Together with reference TRBV5-1 and TRBJ2-2, the CDR3 gives the full variable domain: KAGVTQTPRYLIKTRGQQVTLSCSPISGHRSVSWYQQTPGQGLQFLFEYFSETQRNKGNFPGRFSGRQFSNSRSEMNVSTLELGDSALYLCASSNGQGTGELFFGEGSRLTVL.

The chain joins TRBV7-8 to TRBJ2-1; 9 bases line up with TRBD2. The germline V gene encodes CDR1 SGHVS and CDR2 FQNEAQ. V lost 4 bases and J lost 10; bases outside the gene matches: 5. The CDR3 length is 13 residues. The CDR3 spells CASSSGSGREQFF. CDR3 DNA: TGTGCCAGCAGCTCCGGCAGCGGGAGGGAGCAGTTCTTC.

The chain carries TRBV13 and TRBJ2-6; perhaps TRBD1 as D (6 bases). Germline CDR1 is PRHDT and CDR2 is FYEKMQ (reference sequence). V lost 5 bases and J lost 2, with 22 bases in between. The CDR3 spans 19 residues. For the CDR3, the DNA is TGTGCCAGCAGCCGTAAGGGGTTACAGGGCGCAGCTGGGGCCAACGTCCTGACTTTC. Its protein is CASSRKGLQGAAGANVLTF.

The chain couples TRBV2 to TRBJ2-7; 9 nucleotides align to TRBD1. The germline CDR1 and CDR2 sequences are SNHLY and FYNNEI. This CDR3 spans 15 amino acids. J was trimmed by 5 bases and V by 7 bases; bases with no gene match: 12. CDR3 protein: CASTKAGTGNNEQYF. The CDR3 DNA is TGTGCCAGCACCAAAGCCGGGACAGGGAACAACGAGCAGTACTTC.